The clone carrying this T cell receptor beta chain has at least ten counts. Its antigen is still unknown. These data come from a study of T cells after yellow fever vaccination. Study in general: Fractions of limited cellularity were prepared by means of SMART-Seq v4 Ultra Low Input.

Germline CDR1 and CDR2: SGHRS and YFSETQ. V was cut by 4 bases and J by 3 bases, with 14 bases left in between. CDR3 length: 15 residues. The authors made TCR cDNA by 5'RACE template switching, adding a universal primer site and UMIs. TCRdb used MiXCR to reprocess the 5' RACE reads, holding one entry per CDR3 protein. The table lists fewer than 350,000 distinct CDR3 sequences, approximately 3.8% of them singletons, with roughly a quarter in the top ten. Study results and limitations: The booster response re-showed most primary clones: approximately 95% CD4, about 89% CD8. FACS-sorted repertoires might harbor abundant contaminating clonotypes from the bulk population.

Sequences were derived from PBMCs, sampled on the day of the yellow fever booster vaccination. V is TRBV5-1 and J is TRBJ2-1; unclear D gene. This receptor was taken from a man between 18 and 35 years old who received the YFV17D yellow fever vaccine. The CDR3 here is CASSLSVVGYNEQFF. For the CDR3, the DNA is TGCGCCAGCAGCCTTTCAGTAGTGGGCTACAATGAGCAGTTCTTC.